One TCR beta chain is described in this entry. The sample holds a few counts of this clonotype. The antigen this receptor binds is unknown. Qualities for individual bases were not recorded, and no much larger clone is one base off. These reads were obtained on an Illumina NovaSeq 6000. cDNA libraries for TCRalpha and TCRbeta were prepared by 5'RACE using constant-segment primers, with sample barcodes and unique molecular identifiers added. RNA was extracted from every sample with Trizol reagent. Library amplification was performed in two PCR steps, and a second sample barcode and Illumina TruSeq adapters were introduced in the second step. Libraries were sequenced on an Illumina NovaSeq with 2 x 150 bp paired-end reads. Processing in the source paper ran as follows. With migec v1.2.7, reads were demultiplexed and then collapsed into UMI-guided consensus sequences. Using mixcr v2.1.11, UMI consensuses were aligned to TRA and TRB V and J templates and then assembled into clonotypes. A clonotype was counted as expanded or contracted only if both edgeR and NoisET called the change significant, with noise models trained on biological replicates. For edgeR calls, the thresholds were a false discovery rate-adjusted p below 0.01 and a log2 fold-change of 1. As an exploratory analysis of dynamics, PCA with hierarchical clustering was applied to max-normalized trajectories of the 1000 most abundant clonotypes. Separately sequenced CD4+ and CD8+ repertoires were used to assign the CD4 or CD8 phenotype of responding clones. The raw public reads went through TCRdb reprocessing: fastp at Q25, MiXCR clone calling, in-frame beta chains kept. Under each unique CDR3 protein, matching rows form one entry showing the most common genes and DNA. These V and J calls are TCRdb output, not the study's own analysis. The sample yields fewer than 600,000 distinct CDR3 sequences; about a fifth were counted once. Roughly 8.3% of the sample lies in the top ten.

The CDR3, from cysteine to phenylalanine, totals 16 residues. Of all the DNA, just the CDR3 is kept, 48 bases in frame from base 1. The germline V gene supplies CDR1 KGHDR and CDR2 SFDVKD. A distance of 17 bases separates the germline ends of V and J, which lose 1 base and 8 bases respectively. Ficoll-Paque density gradient centrifugation was the method used to isolate PBMCs. The sample comes from a study of T-cell memory formation after mild COVID-19 (dated by TCRdb to the early 2020s). Regarding the research as a whole: TCR sequence clusters from the two donors were largely donor specific. T-cell clones expanding and contracting after mild COVID-19 in a couple of donors were tracked by longitudinal TCRalpha and TCRbeta repertoire sequencing. Two young, previously healthy adult volunteers, one female and one male, were included in the cohort.

Broad study findings and their caveats: The study included only a couple of mild cases, and larger cohorts that include severe cases with pre-infection samples were judged to be necessary. SARS-CoV-2 specificity of the second-wave clones peaking on day 37 was not confirmed. Contracting CD4+ clones appeared mostly in the CM and EM memory subsets, whereas CD8+ clones were enriched in EMRA. Some responding clones were found in pre-infection memory, which suggests that pre-existing cross-reactive memory T cells took part in the SARS-CoV-2 response. Clones that contracted from day 15 to 85 showed balanced CD4/CD8 phenotypes, whereas a second wave of clones that expanded from day 15 to 37 leaned towards CD4+.

The sequence came from an adult woman who had mild COVID-19 (a few samples of this study predate the infection). The sample titles of this study are shuffled in the database, so cell type and time point are left out; the donor was told from shared clones. The chain is made from TRBV24-1 and TRBJ2-1; TRBD1 could be the D gene, as 6 bases match. Sequenced: PBMCs or a T cell subset sorted from them (not recorded which). The DNA is TGTGCCACCAGTGATTTCTCGTTGATGGGACACGATGAGCAGTTCTTC. It codes for CATSDFSLMGHDEQFF.